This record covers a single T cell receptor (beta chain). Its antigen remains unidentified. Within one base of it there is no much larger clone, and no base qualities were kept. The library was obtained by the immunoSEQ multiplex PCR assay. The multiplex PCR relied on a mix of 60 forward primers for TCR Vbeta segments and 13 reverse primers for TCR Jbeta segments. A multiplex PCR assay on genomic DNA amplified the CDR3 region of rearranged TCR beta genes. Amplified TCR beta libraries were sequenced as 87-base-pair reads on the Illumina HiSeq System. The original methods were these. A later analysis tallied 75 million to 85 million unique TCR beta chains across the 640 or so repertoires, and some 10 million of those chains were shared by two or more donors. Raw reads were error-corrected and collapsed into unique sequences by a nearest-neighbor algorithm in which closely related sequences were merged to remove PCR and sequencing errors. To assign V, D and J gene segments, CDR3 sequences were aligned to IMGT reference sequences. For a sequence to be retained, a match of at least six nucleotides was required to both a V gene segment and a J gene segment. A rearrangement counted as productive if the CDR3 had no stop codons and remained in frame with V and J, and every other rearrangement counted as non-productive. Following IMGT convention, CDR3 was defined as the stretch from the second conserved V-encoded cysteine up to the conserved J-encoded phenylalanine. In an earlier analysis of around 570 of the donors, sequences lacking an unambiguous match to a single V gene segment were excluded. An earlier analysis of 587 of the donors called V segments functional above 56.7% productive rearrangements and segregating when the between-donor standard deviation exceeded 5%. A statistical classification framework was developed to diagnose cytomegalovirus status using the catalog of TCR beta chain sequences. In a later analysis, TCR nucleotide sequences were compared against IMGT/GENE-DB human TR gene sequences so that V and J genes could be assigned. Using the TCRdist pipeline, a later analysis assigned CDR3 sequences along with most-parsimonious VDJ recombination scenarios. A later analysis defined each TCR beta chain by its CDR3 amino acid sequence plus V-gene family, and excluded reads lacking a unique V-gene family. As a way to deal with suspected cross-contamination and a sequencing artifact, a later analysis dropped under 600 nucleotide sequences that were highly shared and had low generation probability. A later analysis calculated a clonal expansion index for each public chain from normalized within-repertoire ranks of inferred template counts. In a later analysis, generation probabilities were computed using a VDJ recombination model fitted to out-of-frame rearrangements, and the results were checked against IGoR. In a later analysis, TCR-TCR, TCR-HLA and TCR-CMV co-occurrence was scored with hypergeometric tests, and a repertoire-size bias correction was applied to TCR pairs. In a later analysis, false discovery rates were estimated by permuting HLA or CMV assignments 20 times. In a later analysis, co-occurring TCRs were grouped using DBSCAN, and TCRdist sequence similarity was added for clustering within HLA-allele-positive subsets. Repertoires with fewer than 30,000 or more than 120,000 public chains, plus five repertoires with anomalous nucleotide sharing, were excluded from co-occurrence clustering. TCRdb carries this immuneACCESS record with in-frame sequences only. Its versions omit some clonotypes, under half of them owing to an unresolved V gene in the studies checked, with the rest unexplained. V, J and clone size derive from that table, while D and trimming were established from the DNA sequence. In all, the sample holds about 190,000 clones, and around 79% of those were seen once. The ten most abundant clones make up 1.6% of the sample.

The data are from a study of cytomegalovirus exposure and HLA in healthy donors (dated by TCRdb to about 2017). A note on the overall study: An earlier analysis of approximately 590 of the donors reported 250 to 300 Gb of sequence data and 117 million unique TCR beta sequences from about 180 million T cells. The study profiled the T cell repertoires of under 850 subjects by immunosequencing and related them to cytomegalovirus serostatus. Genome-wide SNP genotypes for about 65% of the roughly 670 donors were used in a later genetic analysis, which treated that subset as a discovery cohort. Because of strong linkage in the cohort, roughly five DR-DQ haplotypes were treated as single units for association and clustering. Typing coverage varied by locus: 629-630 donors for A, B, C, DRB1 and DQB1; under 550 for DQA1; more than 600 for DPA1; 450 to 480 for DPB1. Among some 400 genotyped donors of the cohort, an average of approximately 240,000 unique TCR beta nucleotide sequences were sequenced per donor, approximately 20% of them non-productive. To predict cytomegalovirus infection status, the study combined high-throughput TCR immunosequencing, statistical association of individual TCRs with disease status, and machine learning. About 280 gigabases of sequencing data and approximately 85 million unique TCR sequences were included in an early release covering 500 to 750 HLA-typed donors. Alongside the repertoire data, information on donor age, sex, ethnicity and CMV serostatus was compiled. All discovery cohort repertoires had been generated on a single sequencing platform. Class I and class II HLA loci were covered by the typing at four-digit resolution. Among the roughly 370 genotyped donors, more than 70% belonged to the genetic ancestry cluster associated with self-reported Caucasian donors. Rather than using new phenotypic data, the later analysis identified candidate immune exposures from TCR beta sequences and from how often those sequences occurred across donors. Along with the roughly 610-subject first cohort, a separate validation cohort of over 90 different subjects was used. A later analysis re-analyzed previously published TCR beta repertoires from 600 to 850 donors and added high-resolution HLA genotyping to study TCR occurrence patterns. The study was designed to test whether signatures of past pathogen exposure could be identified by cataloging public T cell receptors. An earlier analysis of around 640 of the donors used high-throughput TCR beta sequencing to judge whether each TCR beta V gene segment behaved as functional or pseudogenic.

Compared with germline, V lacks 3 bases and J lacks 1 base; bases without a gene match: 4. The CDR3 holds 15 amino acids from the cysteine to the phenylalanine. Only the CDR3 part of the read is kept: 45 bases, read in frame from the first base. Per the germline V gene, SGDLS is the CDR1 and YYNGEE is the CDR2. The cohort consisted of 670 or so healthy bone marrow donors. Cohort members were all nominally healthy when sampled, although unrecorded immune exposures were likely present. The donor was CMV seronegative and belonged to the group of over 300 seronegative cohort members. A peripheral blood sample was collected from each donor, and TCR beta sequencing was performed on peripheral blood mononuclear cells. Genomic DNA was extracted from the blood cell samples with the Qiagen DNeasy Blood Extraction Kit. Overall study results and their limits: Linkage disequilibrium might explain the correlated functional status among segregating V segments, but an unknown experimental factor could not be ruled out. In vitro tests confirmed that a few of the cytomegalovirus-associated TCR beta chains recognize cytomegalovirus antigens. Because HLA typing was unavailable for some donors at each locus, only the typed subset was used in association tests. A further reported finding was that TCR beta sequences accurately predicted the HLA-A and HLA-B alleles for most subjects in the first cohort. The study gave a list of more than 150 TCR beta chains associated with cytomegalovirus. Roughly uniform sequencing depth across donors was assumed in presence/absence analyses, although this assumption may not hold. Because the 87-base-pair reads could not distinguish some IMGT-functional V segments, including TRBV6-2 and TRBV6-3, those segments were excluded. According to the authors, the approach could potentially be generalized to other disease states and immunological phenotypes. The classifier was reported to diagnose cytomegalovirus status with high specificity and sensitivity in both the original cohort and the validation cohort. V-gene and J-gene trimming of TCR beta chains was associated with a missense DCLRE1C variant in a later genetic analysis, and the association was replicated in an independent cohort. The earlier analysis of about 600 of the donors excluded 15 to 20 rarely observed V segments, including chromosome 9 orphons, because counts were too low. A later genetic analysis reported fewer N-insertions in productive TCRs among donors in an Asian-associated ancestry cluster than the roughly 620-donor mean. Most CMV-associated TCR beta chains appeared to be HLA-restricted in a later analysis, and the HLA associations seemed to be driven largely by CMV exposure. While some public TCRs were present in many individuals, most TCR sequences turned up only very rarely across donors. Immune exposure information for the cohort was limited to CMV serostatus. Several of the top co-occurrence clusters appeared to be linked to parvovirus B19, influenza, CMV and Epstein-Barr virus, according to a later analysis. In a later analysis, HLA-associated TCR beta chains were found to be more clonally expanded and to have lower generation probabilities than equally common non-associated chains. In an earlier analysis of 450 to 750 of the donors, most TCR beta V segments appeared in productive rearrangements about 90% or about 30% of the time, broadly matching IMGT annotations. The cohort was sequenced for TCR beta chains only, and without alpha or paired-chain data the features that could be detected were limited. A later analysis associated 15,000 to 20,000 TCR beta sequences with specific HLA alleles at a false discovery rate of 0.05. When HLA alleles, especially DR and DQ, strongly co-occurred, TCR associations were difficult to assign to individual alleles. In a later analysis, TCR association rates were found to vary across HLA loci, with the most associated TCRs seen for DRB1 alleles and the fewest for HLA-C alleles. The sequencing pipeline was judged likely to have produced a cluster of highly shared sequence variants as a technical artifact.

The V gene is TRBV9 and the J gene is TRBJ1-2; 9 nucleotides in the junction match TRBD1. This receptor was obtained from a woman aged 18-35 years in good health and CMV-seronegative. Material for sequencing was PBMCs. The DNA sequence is TGTGCCAGCAGCGGGACAGGGGCTATTAACTATGGCTACACCTTC. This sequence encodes CASSGTGAINYGYTF.